This note documents a single T cell receptor (beta chain) sequence. A read error may be the cause here, since a much bigger clone is one base away. These data come from a study of blood T cell repertoires in COVID-19. Whole-study context: COVID-19 samples from acute and convalescent phases originated in the United States, Italy and Spain.

The germline gives CDR1 SGHNT, CDR2 YYREEE (reference sequence). V trimming: 3 bases; J trimming: 5 bases; junction bases outside the gene matches: 0. This CDR3 comprises 13 residues. In the study's own analysis: Estimated nucleated cell counts came from reference gene primer amplification. Generated by immunoSEQ multiplex PCR, the TCRdb table keeps only in-frame clones and is missing some. V, J and clone size were drawn from that table, and D and trimming were deduced from the DNA. The sample has 300,000 or so clones, roughly nine tenths seen once. This receptor was taken from a woman younger than 45 with COVID-19, enrolled during active disease. Specimen: peripheral blood. This rearrangement joins TRBV5-4 to TRBJ2-7; 12 nucleotides match TRBD1. CDR3 sequence (DNA): TGTGCCAGCAGCTGGGACAGGGGGCACGAGCAGTACTTC. Its protein is CASSWDRGHEQYF.